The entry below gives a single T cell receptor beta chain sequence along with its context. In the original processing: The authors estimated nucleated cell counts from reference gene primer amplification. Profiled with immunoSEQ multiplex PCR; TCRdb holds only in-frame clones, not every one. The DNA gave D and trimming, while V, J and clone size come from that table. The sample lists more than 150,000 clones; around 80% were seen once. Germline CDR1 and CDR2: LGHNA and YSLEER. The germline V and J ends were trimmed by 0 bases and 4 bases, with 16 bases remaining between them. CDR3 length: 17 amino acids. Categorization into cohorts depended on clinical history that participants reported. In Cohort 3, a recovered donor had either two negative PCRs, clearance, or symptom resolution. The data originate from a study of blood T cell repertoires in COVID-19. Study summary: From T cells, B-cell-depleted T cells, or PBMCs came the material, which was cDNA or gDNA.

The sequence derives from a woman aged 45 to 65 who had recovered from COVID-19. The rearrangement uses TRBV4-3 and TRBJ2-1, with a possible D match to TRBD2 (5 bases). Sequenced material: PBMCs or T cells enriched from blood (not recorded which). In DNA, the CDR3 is TGCGCCAGCAGCCAAGACAGCGGAACCCGACTATACAATGAGCAGTTCTTC. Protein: CASSQDSGTRLYNEQFF.